These 5 T cell receptor beta chains were sequenced from one sample in a study of Ad26.COV2.S vaccination and SARS-CoV-2 variants. This sample's treatment: approximately 18 received Ad26.COV2.S at low or high dose, single or two shots; five or six received placebo; per-sample allocation not given. Repertoires come from day 63 after the first vaccine or placebo injection. Assay used: immunoSEQ multiplex PCR; TCRdb lists only in-frame clones, some missing. The profile covers 300,000 to 350,000 clones, with 65% to 90% appearing a single time and about 10% taken by the ten largest. The starting material was peripheral blood, obtained in a trial of Ad26.COV2.S vaccine versus placebo. The source is a person between 18 and 60 years old who received the Ad26.COV2.S COVID-19 vaccine or a placebo.

This chain joins TRBV7-2 and TRBJ2-1; D remains ambiguous. V was pared by 7 bases and J by 8 bases, with 15 bases between. From germline, CDR1 is SGHTA and CDR2 FQGNSA. This CDR3 has 13 residues. The CDR3 DNA is TGTGCCAGCACACCCCGGTATAGGGATGAGCAGTTCTTC. Amino acids: CASTPRYRDEQFF.

J is TRBJ2-3 and V is TRBV2; 11 bases fit TRBD2. V dropped 10 bases and J dropped 3; count of bases not matched to a gene: 6. Germline CDR1 SNHLY, CDR2 FYNNEI. CDR3 length: 14 amino acids. The DNA for the CDR3 is TGTGCCACCGCGGGACTAGCGGTAACAGATACGCAGTATTTT. Translated, it gives CATAGLAVTDTQYF.

This clone was counted only a few times. J is TRBJ1-4 and V is TRBV28; the D gene is possibly TRBD1 (5 bases). The CDR3 covers 17 residues. Trimming took 2 bases from V and 3 from J, leaving 16 bases between them. CDR1 and CDR2 (germline): MDHEN, SYDVKM. The CDR3 loop reads CASSLGGKLGPNEKLFF. The DNA of the CDR3 is TGTGCCAGCAGTTTAGGGGGAAAATTGGGGCCTAATGAAAAACTGTTTTTT.

The chain couples TRBV10-1 to TRBJ1-5; D is unresolved. Germline CDR1 and CDR2: WNHNN and SYGVQD (reference sequence). The CDR3 runs 15 residues. V shed 3 bases and J shed 0 bases, with 9 bases lying between them. CDR3: CASSDPAFSNQPQHF. CDR3 in DNA: TGCGCCAGCAGTGACCCAGCCTTTAGCAATCAGCCCCAGCATTTT.

J is TRBJ2-7 and V is TRBV4-2, with 7 nucleotides matching TRBD2. The CDR3 has 17 amino acids. After removal of 4 bases from V and 2 bases from J, the junction contained 14 bases not matched to a gene. The V gene's germline CDR1 is LGHNA and CDR2 YNFKEQ. The CDR3 is CASSRSIGAGVTYEQYF. For the CDR3, the DNA is TGTGCCAGCAGCCGATCCATAGGGGCGGGGGTGACCTACGAGCAGTACTTC.